The clone carrying this T cell receptor (beta chain) was seen only once. Time point meaning: cycle 4 day 1 (C4D1), after less than seven weeks of nivolumab. After autologous stem cell transplantation all patients relapsed, and prior brentuximab vedotin exposure differed between cohorts. Generated by immunoSEQ multiplex PCR, the TCRdb table keeps only in-frame clones and is missing some. The sample yields some 93,000 clones, around 78% seen once. The data originate from a study of PD-1 blockade in classical Hodgkin lymphoma. The TCR comes from a human donor with classical Hodgkin lymphoma. Source: peripheral blood mononuclear cells (PBMCs), taken before the fourth cycle of nivolumab.

The CDR3 loop is CASSLAPGSTDTQYF. The CDR3 nucleotides read TGTGCCAGCAGCTTGGCCCCAGGTAGCACAGATACGCAGTATTTT. The chain joins TRBV5-4 to TRBJ2-3, with D hard to call. Per the germline V gene, CDR1 is SGHNT and CDR2 is YYREEE (reference sequence). Trimming took off 0 bases at V and 0 bases at J, with 8 bases between the two ends. The CDR3 extends over 15 amino acids.